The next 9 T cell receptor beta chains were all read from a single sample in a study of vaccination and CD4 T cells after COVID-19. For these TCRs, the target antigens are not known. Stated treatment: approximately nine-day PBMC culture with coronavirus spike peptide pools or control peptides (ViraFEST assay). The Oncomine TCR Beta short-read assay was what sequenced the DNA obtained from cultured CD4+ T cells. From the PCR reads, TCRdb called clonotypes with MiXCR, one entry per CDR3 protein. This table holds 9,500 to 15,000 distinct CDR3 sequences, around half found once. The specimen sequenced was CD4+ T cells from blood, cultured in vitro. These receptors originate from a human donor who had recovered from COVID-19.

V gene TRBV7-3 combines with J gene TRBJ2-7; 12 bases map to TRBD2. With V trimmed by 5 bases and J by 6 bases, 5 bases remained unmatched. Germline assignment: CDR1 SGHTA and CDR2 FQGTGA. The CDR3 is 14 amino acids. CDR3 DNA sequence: TGTGCCAGCAGCCTAGCGGGGGGGGAAGGCGAGCAGTACTTC. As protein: CASSLAGGEGEQYF.

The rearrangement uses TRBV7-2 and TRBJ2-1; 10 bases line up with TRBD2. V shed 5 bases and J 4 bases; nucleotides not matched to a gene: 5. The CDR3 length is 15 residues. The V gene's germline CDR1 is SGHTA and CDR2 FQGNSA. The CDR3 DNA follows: TGTGCCAGCAGCCCTCCTAGCGGGGGATACAATGAGCAGTTCTTC. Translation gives CASSPPSGGYNEQFF.

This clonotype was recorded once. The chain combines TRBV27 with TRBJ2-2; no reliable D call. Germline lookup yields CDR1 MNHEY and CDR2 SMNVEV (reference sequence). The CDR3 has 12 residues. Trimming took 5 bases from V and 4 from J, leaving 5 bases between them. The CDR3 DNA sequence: TGTGCCAGCAGTCTAGTCACCGGGGAGCTGTTTTTT. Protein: CASSLVTGELFF.

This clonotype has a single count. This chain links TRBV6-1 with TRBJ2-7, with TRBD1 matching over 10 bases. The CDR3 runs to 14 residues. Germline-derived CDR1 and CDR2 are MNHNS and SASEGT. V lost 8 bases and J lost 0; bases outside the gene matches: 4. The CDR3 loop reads CASGGQGTSYEQYF. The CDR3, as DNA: TGTGCCAGCGGGGGACAGGGGACCTCCTACGAGCAGTACTTC.

The chain's CDR3 is CASVGGARTEAFF. CDR3 nucleotides: TGTGCCTCCGTCGGGGGCGCAAGGACTGAAGCTTTCTTT. The chain recombines TRBV19 with TRBJ1-1; D may be TRBD1 (6 bases). The CDR3 is made up of 13 amino acids. V lost 11 bases to trimming and J lost 5 bases, with 18 bases between them. From germline, CDR1 is LNHDA and CDR2 SQIVND (reference sequence).

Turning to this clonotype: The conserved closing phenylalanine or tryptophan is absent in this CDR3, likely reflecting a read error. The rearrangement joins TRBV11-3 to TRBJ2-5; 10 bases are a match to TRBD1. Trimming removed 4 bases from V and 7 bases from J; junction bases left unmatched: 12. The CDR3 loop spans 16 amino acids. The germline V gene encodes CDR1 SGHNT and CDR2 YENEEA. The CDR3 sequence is CASSSPRDRGVGTQYL. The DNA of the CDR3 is TGTGCCAGCAGCTCGCCCCGGGACAGGGGTGTGGGGACCCAGTACCTC.

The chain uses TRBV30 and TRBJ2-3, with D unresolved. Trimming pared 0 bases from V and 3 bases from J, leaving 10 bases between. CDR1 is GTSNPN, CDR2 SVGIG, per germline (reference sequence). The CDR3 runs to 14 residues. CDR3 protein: CAWSVGPTTDTQYF. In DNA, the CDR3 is TGTGCCTGGAGTGTAGGACCAACAACAGATACGCAGTATTTT.

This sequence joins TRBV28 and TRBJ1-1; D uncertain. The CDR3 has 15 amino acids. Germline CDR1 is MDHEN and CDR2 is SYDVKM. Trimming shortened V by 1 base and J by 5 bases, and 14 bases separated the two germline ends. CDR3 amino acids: CASSLFVARSTEAFF. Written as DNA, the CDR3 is TGTGCCAGCAGTTTATTCGTAGCCAGGTCAACTGAAGCTTTCTTT.

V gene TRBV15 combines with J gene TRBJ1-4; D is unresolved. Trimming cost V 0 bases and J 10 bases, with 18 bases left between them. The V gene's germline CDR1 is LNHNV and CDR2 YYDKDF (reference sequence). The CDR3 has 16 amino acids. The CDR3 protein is CATSREKAFLPGKLFF. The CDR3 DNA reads TGTGCCACCAGCAGAGAAAAGGCCTTCTTACCGGGAAAACTGTTTTTT.